The 5 T cell receptor beta chains presented below share a single source sample, sequenced in a study of cytomegalovirus exposure and HLA in healthy donors. PCR was performed using 60 Vbeta and 13 Jbeta primers. TCRdb's table, derived via immunoSEQ multiplex PCR, lists solely in-frame clones and lacks some. The profile shows 200,000 or so clones, around 86% of them singletons. Sequenced sample: PBMCs. The receptor set was obtained from a woman in her 50s in good health and CMV-seropositive.

The rearrangement joins TRBV19 to TRBJ1-5; D is uncertain. The CDR3 is 15 amino acids. From germline, CDR1 is LNHDA and CDR2 SQIVND (reference sequence). The germline V and J ends were trimmed by 2 bases and 2 bases, with 10 bases remaining between them. Here the CDR3 DNA reads TGTGCCAGTAGTATATCTAGAGGAGGCAATCAGCCCCAGCATTTT. Its protein is CASSISRGGNQPQHF.

This clone was counted between two and nine times. The chain links TRBV28 to TRBJ2-7, with 9 bases identical to TRBD2. Germline CDR1 and CDR2: MDHEN and SYDVKM. This CDR3 has 15 amino acids. V shed 10 bases and J 6 bases; nucleotides not matched to a gene: 16. The CDR3 coding sequence is TGTGCCACCACCCCCCGACTAGCGGTCTCCGGCGAGCAGTACTTC. Amino acids: CATTPRLAVSGEQYF.

V usage is TRBV19 and J usage is TRBJ2-5, with TRBD1 as a possible D gene (6 bases). The CDR3 is made up of 13 amino acids. Trimming removed 6 bases from V and 7 bases from J, with 15 bases in between. Germline V gene sequence: CDR1 LNHDA, CDR2 SQIVND (reference sequence). The DNA for the CDR3 is TGTGCCAGTAGGAGGGTGCCACAGGGGACCCAGTACTTC. It translates to CASRRVPQGTQYF.

For the CDR3, the DNA is TGTGCCAGCAGCTTATTAGGGACAGGGGTTGGTGAGCAGTTCTTC. It codes for CASSLLGTGVGEQFF. The rearrangement uses TRBV7-6 and TRBJ2-1, with TRBD1 matching over 10 bases. V shed 2 bases, J shed 9 bases, and the junction held 7 bases outside the gene matches. Looked up from germline, CDR1 is SGHVS and CDR2 is FNYEAQ. This CDR3 comprises 15 residues.

The rearrangement links TRBV7-6 to TRBJ2-2, with TRBD2 as a possible D gene (5 bases). Per the germline V gene, CDR1 is SGHVS and CDR2 is FNYEAQ. Trimming stripped 0 bases from V and 6 bases from J, with 14 bases between. The CDR3 is 16 amino acids. CDR3 coding DNA: TGTGCCAGCAGCTTAGCCATACATGGGCGGGCCGGGGAGCTGTTTTTT. Its protein is CASSLAIHGRAGELFF. Complete variable domain (other parts from reference TRBV7-6 and TRBJ2-2): GAGVSQSPRYKVTKRGQDVALRCDPISGHVSLYWYRQALGQGPEFLTYFNYEAQQDKSGLPNDRFSAERPEGSISTLTIQRTEQRDSAMYRCASSLAIHGRAGELFFGEGSRLTVL.